This T cell receptor (beta chain) was recovered during a study of cytomegalovirus exposure and HLA in healthy donors. In the study overall: From some 180 million T cells, an earlier analysis saw 120 million or so unique TCR beta sequences.

The PCR used 60 Vbeta and 13 Jbeta primers. Clones were read by immunoSEQ multiplex PCR, and TCRdb kept only the in-frame ones, dropping some. The sample yields tens of thousands of clones, about 77% seen once. In regard to this clone: No antigen is known for it.

The germline CDR1 and CDR2 sequences are MNHEY and SMNVEV (reference sequence). Between the trimmed V and J ends, which lost 5 bases and 3 bases, there was a span of 11 bases. This CDR3 spans 15 amino acids. Overall study results and limits: Both high specificity and high sensitivity reportedly marked the classifier's diagnosis of cytomegalovirus status.

This sequence was found in a male donor in good health and CMV-seropositive. The V gene is TRBV27, the J gene TRBJ1-6; perhaps TRBD1 as D (5 bases). Sample: PBMCs. The CDR3 is CASSNTGRYNSPLHF. Here the CDR3 DNA reads TGTGCCAGCAGTAATACAGGCCGCTATAATTCACCCCTCCACTTT.